This T cell receptor (beta chain) was sequenced for a study of shared T cell receptors in the human thymus. The germline V and J ends were trimmed by 4 bases and 4 bases, with 16 bases remaining between them. CDR1 and CDR2 from the germline V gene are SGHAT and FQNNGV. This CDR3 comprises 15 residues. Clones were sequenced by immunoSEQ multiplex PCR, and TCRdb holds only the in-frame ones, with some missing. The sample shows about 380,000 clones, 95% of them seen only once. The sequenced sample was thymocytes. This TCR came from a human donor. V is TRBV11-2 and J is TRBJ1-2; D perhaps matches TRBD1 (6 bases). The CDR3 DNA is TGTGCCAGCAGCTCTCTCCGGGACAACCCCTATGGCTACACCTTC. This codes for CASSSLRDNPYGYTF. Full variable domain (missing parts from reference TRBV11-2 and TRBJ1-2): EAGVAQSPRYKIIEKRQSVAFWCNPISGHATLYWYQQILGQGPKLLIQFQNNGVVDDSQLPKDRFSAERLKGVDSTLKIQPAKLEDSAVYLCASSSLRDNPYGYTFGSGTRLTVV.